This T cell receptor beta chain was sequenced during a study of T cell responses to AZD1222 COVID-19 vaccine. Whole-study results and caveats: Of spike-specific TCRs, nearly half reportedly target regions left unmutated in variants. The repertoires were collected only after the peak T cell response.

Comment on this clone: Antigen: not known.

The table came from immunoSEQ multiplex PCR; TCRdb's copy has only in-frame clones and leaves some out. The table records fewer than 150,000 clones, approximately 88% of them present only once. Germline V gene data show CDR1 as ENHRY and CDR2 as SYGVKD. V lost 4 bases and J 0 bases, leaving 16 bases between the germline ends. The CDR3 consists of 17 residues. The V gene is TRBV10-3, the J gene TRBJ1-3, with D possibly being TRBD1 (5 bases). The clonotype originates from an adult who received the AZD1222 COVID-19 vaccine. This sample comprised peripheral blood, obtained 28 days after the second AZD1222 dose. As DNA, the CDR3 is TGTGCCATCAGTGCCGGAACAGGATTGAACTCTGGAAACACCATATATTTT. Translation: CAISAGTGLNSGNTIYF.